This is a list of T cell receptor beta chains from one sample in a study of blood T cells in healthy people across ages. TCRdb ran MiXCR on the 5' RACE reads and lists one entry per CDR3 protein. The sample lists 800,000 or so distinct CDR3 sequences, more than 20% occurring once. The sample was also reused in another study, on T cells of mothers and their children.

The specimen was blood. Receptors were obtained from a boy younger than 18 in good health. Both conserved end residues are part of each CDR3. A D gene is named only where the DNA matches it firmly. The size field is filled for only some rows; it gives once, few, many or a size class.

v_call	d_call	j_call	clone_size	cdr3_nt	cdr3_aa
TRBV27	.	TRBJ2-5	few	TGTGCCAGCAGCGCTACTGCGGGGAAAGAGACCCAGTACTTC	CASSATAGKETQYF
TRBV6-5	.	TRBJ2-5	.	TGTGCCAGCAGTTGGTCAGCCGAAGAGACCCAGTACTTC	CASSWSAEETQYF
TRBV6-2/TRBV6-3	.	TRBJ1-5	few	TGTGCCAGCAGTTCCGCGGGGGCCATAAGTCAGCCCCAGCATTTT	CASSSAGAISQPQHF
TRBV16	TRBD1	TRBJ1-2	.	TGTGCCAGCAGCTACGACAGGGACGTCTATGGCTACACCTTC	CASSYDRDVYGYTF
TRBV4-3	.	TRBJ1-2	few	TGCGCCAGCAGCCAAGACTTAGCGGGCAGGGAAGGCTATGGCTACACCTTC	CASSQDLAGREGYGYTF
TRBV2	TRBD1	TRBJ2-5	.	TGTGCCAGCAGTAAGGGACAGGGGGATGGAGAGACCCAGTACTTC	CASSKGQGDGETQYF
TRBV6-5	.	TRBJ2-2	.	TGTGCCAGCAGTTACGGGACCCTGAACGGGGAGCTGTTTTTT	CASSYGTLNGELFF
TRBV7-8	.	TRBJ1-5	few	TGTGCCAGCAGCTCCGAAGGGTCAGGCCATCAGCCCCAGCATTTT	CASSSEGSGHQPQHF
TRBV7-6	.	TRBJ1-4	.	TGTGCCAGCAGCTCTAACGGTGAAAAACTGTTTTTT	CASSSNGEKLFF
TRBV28	.	TRBJ2-1	few	TGTGCCAGCAGTGCTGACTTGACAGAGGGGCGCTCCTACAATGAGCAGTTCTTC	CASSADLTEGRSYNEQFF
TRBV29-1	.	TRBJ2-5	.	TGCAGCGTTGAAGGAGGAGGGTTGTACCAAGAGACCCAGTACTTC	CSVEGGGLYQETQYF
TRBV29-1	TRBD1	TRBJ2-5	.	TGCAGCGTTGTCCTGGACAGGGGGCTAGAGACCCAGTACTTC	CSVVLDRGLETQYF
TRBV6-2/TRBV6-3	.	TRBJ2-7	.	TGTGCCAGCAGTTACTCTTCCGTCCTCTACGAGCAGTACTTC	CASSYSSVLYEQYF
TRBV30	.	TRBJ2-1	once	TGTGCCTGGGCCGACGGTAGCTCCTACAATGAGCAGTTCTTC	CAWADGSSYNEQFF
TRBV4-3	.	TRBJ2-7	few	TGCGCCAGCAGCCAATTTCCTAGCTACGAGCAGTACTTC	CASSQFPSYEQYF